Listed below are T cell receptor beta chains from one sample, sequenced in a study of blood T cell repertoires in COVID-19. Here immunoSEQ multiplex PCR was the method, and the copy in TCRdb shows in-frame clones only, minus some. The repertoire includes about 100,000 clones, just under 85% of them detected once, and about an eighth sits in the top ten. The sequenced sample consisted of peripheral blood. The source is a man in his forties or fifties with active or convalescent COVID-19. CDR3s leave out the opening cysteine and the closing phenylalanine or tryptophan. D genes are given only for firm matches.

v_call: TRBV5-1
j_call: TRBJ2-3
d_call: -
cdr3_aa: ASSLGGSTDTQY

v_call: TRBV10-3
j_call: TRBJ2-3
d_call: -
cdr3_aa: AISRGQLTDTQY

v_call: TRBV30
j_call: TRBJ2-3
d_call: TRBD2
cdr3_aa: AWSGESEAGAGDTQY

v_call: TRBV4-2
j_call: TRBJ2-5
d_call: TRBD1
cdr3_aa: ASSQDGQGTETQY

v_call: TRBV28
j_call: TRBJ2-7
d_call: -
cdr3_aa: ASSLRQTYEQY

v_call: TRBV6-5
j_call: TRBJ1-1
d_call: -
cdr3_aa: ASSSRGPGDTEAF

v_call: TRBV6-5
j_call: TRBJ2-7
d_call: TRBD1
cdr3_aa: ASSYLGTGNEQY

v_call: TRBV9
j_call: TRBJ2-2
d_call: -
cdr3_aa: ASSVFGQGTSGELF

v_call: TRBV12-3/TRBV12-4
j_call: TRBJ2-2
d_call: -
cdr3_aa: ASSPFSRGELF

v_call: TRBV7-3
j_call: TRBJ2-2
d_call: TRBD2
cdr3_aa: ASSFLAGPTGELF

v_call: TRBV15
j_call: TRBJ2-5
d_call: TRBD2
cdr3_aa: ATSRDRLAGETQY

v_call: TRBV11-3
j_call: TRBJ2-3
d_call: TRBD1
cdr3_aa: ASSLERQGRLDTQY

v_call: TRBV28
j_call: TRBJ1-5
d_call: -
cdr3_aa: ASRTEGGNNQPQH

v_call: TRBV5-4
j_call: TRBJ2-1
d_call: TRBD2
cdr3_aa: ASSFPSGSYNEQF

v_call: TRBV10-3
j_call: TRBJ2-2
d_call: -
cdr3_aa: AIRPFGSTGELF

v_call: TRBV28
j_call: TRBJ1-1
d_call: -
cdr3_aa: ASEQSNTEAF

v_call: TRBV30
j_call: TRBJ2-3
d_call: -
cdr3_aa: AWVSGPSTDTQY

v_call: TRBV28
j_call: TRBJ1-1
d_call: -
cdr3_aa: ASSLNPSNTEAF

v_call: TRBV2
j_call: TRBJ1-5
d_call: -
cdr3_aa: ASSEVTVQGQPQH

v_call: TRBV11-2
j_call: TRBJ2-3
d_call: TRBD2
cdr3_aa: ASSPGLAHTDTQY

v_call: TRBV5-1
j_call: TRBJ1-1
d_call: TRBD1
cdr3_aa: ASSPPGTGAFRAEAF

v_call: TRBV5-1
j_call: TRBJ1-2
d_call: TRBD1
cdr3_aa: ASSLGQGERYT

v_call: TRBV28
j_call: TRBJ2-1
d_call: -
cdr3_aa: ASSFRNEQF

v_call: TRBV19
j_call: TRBJ2-7
d_call: TRBD1
cdr3_aa: ASSRGQGTDEQY

v_call: TRBV5-1
j_call: TRBJ1-1
d_call: TRBD1
cdr3_aa: ASSLEQGVSEAF

v_call: TRBV6-6
j_call: TRBJ1-4
d_call: TRBD1
cdr3_aa: ASRTDRVDEKLF

v_call: TRBV11-2
j_call: TRBJ2-1
d_call: TRBD2
cdr3_aa: ASSLLGLANEQF

v_call: TRBV2
j_call: TRBJ1-2
d_call: -
cdr3_aa: ASSPQGSNDYT

v_call: TRBV6-5
j_call: TRBJ1-1
d_call: TRBD1
cdr3_aa: ASNRQGGTEAF

v_call: TRBV7-6
j_call: TRBJ1-6
d_call: -
cdr3_aa: ASSEGGGANSPLH

v_call: TRBV5-5
j_call: TRBJ1-1
d_call: TRBD1
cdr3_aa: ASSFRDRDTEAF